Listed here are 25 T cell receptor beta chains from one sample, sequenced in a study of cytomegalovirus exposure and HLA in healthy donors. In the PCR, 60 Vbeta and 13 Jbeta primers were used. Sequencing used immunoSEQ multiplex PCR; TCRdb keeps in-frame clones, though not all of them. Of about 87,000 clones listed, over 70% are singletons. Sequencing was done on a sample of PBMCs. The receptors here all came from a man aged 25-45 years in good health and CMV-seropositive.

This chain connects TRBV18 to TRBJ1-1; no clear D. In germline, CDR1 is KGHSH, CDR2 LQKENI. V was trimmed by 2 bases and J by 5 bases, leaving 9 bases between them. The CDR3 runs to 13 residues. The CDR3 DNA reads TGTGCCAGCTCACCAATAAGGGAGACTGAAGCTTTCTTT. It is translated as CASSPIRETEAFF.

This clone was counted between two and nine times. CDR3 amino acids: CSVEGGQGFGTDTQYF. As DNA, the CDR3 is TGCAGCGTTGAAGGGGGACAGGGGTTCGGCACAGATACGCAGTATTTT. This chain joins TRBV29-1 and TRBJ2-3; 10 nucleotides line up with TRBD1. CDR1 is SQVTM, CDR2 ANQGSEA, per germline. After removal of 1 base from V and 1 base from J, the junction contained 5 bases not matched to a gene. The CDR3 runs 16 residues.

CDR3 protein: CASSPQGAGGVETQYF. CDR3 coding DNA: TGTGCCAGCAGCCCCCAGGGAGCGGGAGGGGTAGAGACCCAGTACTTC. This chain connects TRBV9 to TRBJ2-5; 10 nucleotides line up with TRBD2. The CDR3 is made up of 16 amino acids. The ends lost 4 bases at V and 4 bases at J; junction bases unmatched: 10. Germline loops: CDR1 SGDLS, CDR2 YYNGEE. Full variable domain (remainder filled in from reference TRBV9 and TRBJ2-5): DSGVTQTPKHLITATGQRVTLRCSPRSGDLSVYWYQQSLDQGLQFLIQYYNGEERAKGNILERFSAQQFPDLHSELNLSSLELGDSALYFCASSPQGAGGVETQYFGPGTRLLVL.

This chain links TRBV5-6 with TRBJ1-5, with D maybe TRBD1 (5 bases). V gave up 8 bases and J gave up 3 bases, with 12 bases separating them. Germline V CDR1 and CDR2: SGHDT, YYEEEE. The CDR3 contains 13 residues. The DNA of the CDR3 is TGTGCCAGTCGCCGGGGGTACAATCAGCCCCAGCATTTT. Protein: CASRRGYNQPQHF.

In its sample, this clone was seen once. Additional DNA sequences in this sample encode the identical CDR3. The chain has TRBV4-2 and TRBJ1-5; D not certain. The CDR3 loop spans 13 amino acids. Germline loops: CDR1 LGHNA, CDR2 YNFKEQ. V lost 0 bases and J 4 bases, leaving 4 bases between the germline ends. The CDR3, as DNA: TGTGCCAGCAGCCAAGATAGAAATCAGCCCCAGCATTTT. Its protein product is CASSQDRNQPQHF.

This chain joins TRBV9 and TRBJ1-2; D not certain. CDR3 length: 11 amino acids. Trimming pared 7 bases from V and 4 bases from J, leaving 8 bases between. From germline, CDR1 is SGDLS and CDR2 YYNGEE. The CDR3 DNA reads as TGTGCCAGCGGAGCTAGCTATGGCTACACCTTC. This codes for CASGASYGYTF. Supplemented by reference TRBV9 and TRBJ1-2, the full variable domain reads DSGVTQTPKHLITATGQRVTLRCSPRSGDLSVYWYQQSLDQGLQFLIQYYNGEERAKGNILERFSAQQFPDLHSELNLSSLELGDSALYFCASGASYGYTFGSGTRLTVV.

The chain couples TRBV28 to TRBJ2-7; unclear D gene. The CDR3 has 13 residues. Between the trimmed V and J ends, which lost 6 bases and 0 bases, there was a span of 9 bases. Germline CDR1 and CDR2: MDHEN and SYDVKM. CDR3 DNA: TGTGCCAGCAGAGGCGGAACCTCCTACGAGCAGTACTTC. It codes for CASRGGTSYEQYF.

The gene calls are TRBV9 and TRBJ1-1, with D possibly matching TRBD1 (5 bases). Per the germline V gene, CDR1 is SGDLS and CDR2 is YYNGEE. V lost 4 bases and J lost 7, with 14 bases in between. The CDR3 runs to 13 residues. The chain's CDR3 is CASSPQGDGEAFF. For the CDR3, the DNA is TGTGCCAGCAGCCCGCAGGGTGATGGTGAAGCTTTCTTT.

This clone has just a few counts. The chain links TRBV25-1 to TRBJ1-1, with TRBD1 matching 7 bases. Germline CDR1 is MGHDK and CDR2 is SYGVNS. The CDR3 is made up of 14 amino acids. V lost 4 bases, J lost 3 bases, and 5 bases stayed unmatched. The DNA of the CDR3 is TGTGCCAGCAGTGTGACAGGGAGCGACACTGAAGCTTTCTTT. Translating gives CASSVTGSDTEAFF.

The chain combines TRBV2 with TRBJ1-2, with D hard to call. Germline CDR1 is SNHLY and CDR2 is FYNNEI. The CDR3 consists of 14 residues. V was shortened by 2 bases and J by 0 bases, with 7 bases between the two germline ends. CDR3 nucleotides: TGTGCCAGCAGTGAAAACTCCTCTAACTATGGCTACACCTTC. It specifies CASSENSSNYGYTF.

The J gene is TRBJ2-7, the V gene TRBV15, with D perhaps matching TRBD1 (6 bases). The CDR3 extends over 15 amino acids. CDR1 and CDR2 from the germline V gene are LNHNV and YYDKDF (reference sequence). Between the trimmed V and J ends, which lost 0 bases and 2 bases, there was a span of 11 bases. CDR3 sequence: CATSRDRDRPYEQYF. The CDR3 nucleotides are TGTGCCACCAGCAGAGATCGCGACAGGCCCTACGAGCAGTACTTC.

The DNA for the CDR3 is TGTGCCAGCAGCTTAGGACCGGGACAGAGTGAAAAACTGTTTTTT. It codes for CASSLGPGQSEKLFF. The chain is built from TRBV7-9 and TRBJ1-4; TRBD1 aligns across 7 bases. Germline V gene data show CDR1 as SEHNR and CDR2 as FQNEAQ (reference sequence). Germline trimming cut 1 base from V and 7 bases from J; bases unmatched to any gene: 6. CDR3 length equals 15 residues.

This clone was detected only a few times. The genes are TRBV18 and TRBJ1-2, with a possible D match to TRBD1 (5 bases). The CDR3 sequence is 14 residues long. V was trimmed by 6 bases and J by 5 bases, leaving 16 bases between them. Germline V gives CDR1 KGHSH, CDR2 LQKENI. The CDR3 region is CASSPGDSSYGYTF. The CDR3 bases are TGTGCCAGCTCCCCTGGAGACAGTTCATATGGCTACACCTTC. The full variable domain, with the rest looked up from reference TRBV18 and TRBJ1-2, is NAGVMQNPRHLVRRRGQEARLRCSPMKGHSHVYWYRQLPEEGLKFMVYLQKENIIDESGMPKERFSAEFPKEGPSILRIQQVVRGDSAAYFCASSPGDSSYGYTFGSGTRLTVV.

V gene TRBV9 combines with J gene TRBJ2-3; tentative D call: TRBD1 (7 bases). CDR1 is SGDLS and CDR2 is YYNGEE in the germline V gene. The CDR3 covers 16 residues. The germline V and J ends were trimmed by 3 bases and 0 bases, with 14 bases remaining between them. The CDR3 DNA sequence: TGTGCCAGCAGCGCTAGACAGGGAGGAAGCACAGATACGCAGTATTTT. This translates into CASSARQGGSTDTQYF.

The chain's CDR3 is CSVERLATGELFF. CDR3 bases: TGCAGCGTTGAGAGACTAGCGACCGGGGAGCTGTTTTTT. The V and J genes are TRBV29-1 and TRBJ2-2, with 8 bases aligning to TRBD2. Germline trimming cut 3 bases from V and 5 bases from J; bases unmatched to any gene: 2. The CDR3 consists of 13 residues. The germline CDR1 and CDR2 sequences are SQVTM and ANQGSEA.

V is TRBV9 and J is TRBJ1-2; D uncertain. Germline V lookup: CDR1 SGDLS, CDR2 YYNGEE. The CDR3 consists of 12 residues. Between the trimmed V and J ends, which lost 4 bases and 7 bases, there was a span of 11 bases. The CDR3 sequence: CASSPDMGGYTF. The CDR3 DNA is TGTGCCAGCAGCCCCGACATGGGTGGCTACACCTTC.

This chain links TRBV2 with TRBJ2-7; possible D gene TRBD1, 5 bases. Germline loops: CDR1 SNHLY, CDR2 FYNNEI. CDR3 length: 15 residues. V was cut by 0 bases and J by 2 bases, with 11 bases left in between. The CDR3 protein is CASSEALDSTYEQYF. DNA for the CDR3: TGTGCCAGCAGTGAAGCGCTAGACAGTACCTACGAGCAGTACTTC.

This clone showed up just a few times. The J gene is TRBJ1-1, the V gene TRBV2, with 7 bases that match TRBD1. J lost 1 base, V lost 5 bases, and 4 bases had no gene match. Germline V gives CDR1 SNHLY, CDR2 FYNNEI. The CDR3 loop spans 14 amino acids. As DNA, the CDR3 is TGTGCCAGCAGTCGACAGGGAGGGAACACTGAAGCTTTCTTT. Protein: CASSRQGGNTEAFF.

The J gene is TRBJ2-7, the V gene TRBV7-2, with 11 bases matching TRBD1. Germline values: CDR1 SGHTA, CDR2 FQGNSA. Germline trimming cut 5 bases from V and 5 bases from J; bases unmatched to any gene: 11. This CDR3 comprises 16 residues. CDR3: CASSAVLGTGGNEQYF. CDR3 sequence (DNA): TGTGCCAGCAGCGCGGTCCTCGGGACAGGGGGTAACGAGCAGTACTTC.

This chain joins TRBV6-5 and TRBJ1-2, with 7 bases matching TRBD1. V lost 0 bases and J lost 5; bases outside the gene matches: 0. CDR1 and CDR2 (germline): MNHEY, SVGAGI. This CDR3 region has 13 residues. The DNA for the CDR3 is TGTGCCAGCAGTTACTCCAGGGGGTATGGCTACACCTTC. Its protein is CASSYSRGYGYTF.

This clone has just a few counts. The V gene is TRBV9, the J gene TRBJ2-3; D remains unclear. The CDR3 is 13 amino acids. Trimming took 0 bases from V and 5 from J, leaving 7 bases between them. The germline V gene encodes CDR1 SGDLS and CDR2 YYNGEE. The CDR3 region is CASSVGAGDTQYF. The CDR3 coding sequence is TGTGCCAGCAGCGTAGGAGCCGGAGATACGCAGTATTTT.

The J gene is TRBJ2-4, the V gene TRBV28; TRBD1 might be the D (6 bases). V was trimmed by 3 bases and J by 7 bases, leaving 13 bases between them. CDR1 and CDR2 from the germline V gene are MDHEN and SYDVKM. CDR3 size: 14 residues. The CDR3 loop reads CASSFGNRVNIQYF. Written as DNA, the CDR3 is TGTGCCAGCAGTTTTGGAAACAGGGTGAACATTCAGTACTTC.

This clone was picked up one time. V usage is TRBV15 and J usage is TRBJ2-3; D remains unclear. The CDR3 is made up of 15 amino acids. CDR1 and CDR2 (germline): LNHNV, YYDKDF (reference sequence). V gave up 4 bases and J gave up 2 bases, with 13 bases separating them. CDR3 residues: CATSTYSGNTDTQYF. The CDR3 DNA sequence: TGTGCCACCAGCACCTACTCAGGAAACACAGATACGCAGTATTTT.

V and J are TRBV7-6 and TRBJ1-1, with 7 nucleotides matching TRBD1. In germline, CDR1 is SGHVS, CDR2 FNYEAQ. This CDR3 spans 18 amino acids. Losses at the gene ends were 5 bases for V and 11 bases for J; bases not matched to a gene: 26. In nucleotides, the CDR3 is TGTGCCAGCAGCCGATCTCAGGGCGGACAGGTTGATTTGGGGGAGGCTTTCTTT. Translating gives CASSRSQGGQVDLGEAFF.

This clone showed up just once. As DNA, the CDR3 is TGTGCCAGCAGCACTTATCTGGGGGACTATGAGCAGTTCTTC. Encoded protein: CASSTYLGDYEQFF. This rearrangement joins TRBV7-3 to TRBJ2-1; a weak D match, TRBD2 (6 bases). Trimming pared 5 bases from V and 8 bases from J, leaving 16 bases between. The CDR3 totals 14 residues. The germline gives CDR1 SGHTA, CDR2 FQGTGA.